This T cell receptor beta chain is drawn from a study of blood T cell repertoires in COVID-19. Turning to the study itself: Sites across the United States, Italy and Spain contributed samples from acute and convalescent COVID-19. Sources were T cells, B-cell-depleted T cells, or PBMCs; the material itself was cDNA or gDNA.

Per the original data handling: Quantification of nucleated cells was approximated via reference gene primer amplification. The method was immunoSEQ multiplex PCR; TCRdb's version includes in-frame clones alone and lacks a portion of them. For V, J and clone size, that table is used; D and trimming come from the DNA. The sample holds just under 80,000 clones, just over 85% seen once. CDR3 length equals 16 residues. The V gene end was trimmed by 9 bases and the J gene end by 7 bases; junction bases not matched to a gene: 16. CDR1 and CDR2 from the germline V gene are LNHDA and SQIVND (reference sequence).

The material sequenced was peripheral blood. The V gene is TRBV19, the J gene TRBJ1-3, with 9 nucleotides matching TRBD1. The receptor comes from a human donor in a cohort sampled during active COVID-19. In DNA form, the CDR3 reads TGTGCCAGCACGGAACCCCGCGGACAGGGGCGTAACACCATATATTTT. Residues: CASTEPRGQGRNTIYF.